This T cell receptor beta chain derives from a study of cytomegalovirus exposure and HLA in healthy donors. Use of 60 Vbeta and 13 Jbeta primers characterized the PCR. Profiled with immunoSEQ multiplex PCR; TCRdb holds only in-frame clones, not every one. The table has around 160,000 clones, around 83% seen once. Study conclusions and caveats: The authors reported that TCR beta sequences could predict HLA-A and HLA-B alleles. These predictions were accurate for most subjects in the first cohort.

In the case of this clone: Its antigen remains unidentified.

Germline V gene lookup returns CDR1 SGHDT and CDR2 YYEEEE. CDR3 length equals 16 residues. The ends lost 2 bases at V and 0 bases at J; junction bases unmatched: 5. This sequence originates from a man aged 50 to 59 in good health and CMV-seropositive. Sequencing was performed on PBMCs. The gene calls are TRBV5-6 and TRBJ2-1; 7 positions agree with TRBD2. The CDR3 is CASSFLGGSSYNEQFF. The CDR3 DNA is TGTGCCAGCAGCTTTCTGGGGGGGAGCTCCTACAATGAGCAGTTCTTC.